One T cell receptor beta chain is described in this entry. Its antigen is not identified. TCRdb's copy holds only in-frame clones and misses some; the assay was immunoSEQ multiplex PCR. Here the sample spans about 48,000 clones, 75% to 85% being singletons. The data stem from a study of OX40 agonist ivuxolimab in advanced cancers. Study background: Six ivuxolimab dose levels, 0.01 to 10 mg/kg, were given intravenously every 2 weeks.

Regarding the study as a whole: Undetermined was the antigen specificity of the expanded peripheral T cells. Clonal expansion from baseline to week 6 occurred in both CD4+ and CD8+ T cells.

The sample here was CD4+ or CD8+ T cells sorted from blood, taken in a trial of the OX40 agonist ivuxolimab. This TCR came from an adult with an advanced solid tumor such as melanoma, head and neck, liver or kidney cancer.

CDR3 DNA: TGTGCCAGTAGCCCCTCGATGACGAGGGGGGGCCCGTATGGCTACACCTTC. The encoded protein is CASSPSMTRGGPYGYTF. The chain combines TRBV19 with TRBJ1-2; TRBD1 might be the D (6 bases). V was clipped by 6 bases and J by 5 bases, with 25 bases between them. The germline V gene encodes CDR1 LNHDA and CDR2 SQIVND (reference sequence). This CDR3 has 17 residues.